This T cell receptor beta chain was observed in a study of blood T cell repertoires in COVID-19. Study as a whole: From T cells, B-cell-depleted T cells, or PBMCs came the material, which was cDNA or gDNA.

With V trimmed by 11 bases and J by 1 base, 6 bases remained unmatched. The CDR3 has 15 amino acids. CDR1 and CDR2 from the germline V gene are MNHEY and SVGAGI. Per the original methods: Scientists estimated how many nucleated cells there were by amplifying reference gene primers. Assay: immunoSEQ multiplex PCR; the TCRdb copy retains only in-frame clones and omits some. D and trimming come from the DNA, and the V and J calls and clone size come from that table. Of approximately 67,000 clones listed, approximately 90% are singletons. Sequencing was carried out using peripheral blood. The sequence came from a human donor in a cohort sampled during active COVID-19. The chain uses TRBV6-5 and TRBJ2-5, with 14 bases aligning to TRBD2. CDR3 DNA sequence: TGTGCCGGACAGACTAGCGGGAGGGCCCAAGAGACCCAGTACTTC. Protein sequence: CAGQTSGRAQETQYF.